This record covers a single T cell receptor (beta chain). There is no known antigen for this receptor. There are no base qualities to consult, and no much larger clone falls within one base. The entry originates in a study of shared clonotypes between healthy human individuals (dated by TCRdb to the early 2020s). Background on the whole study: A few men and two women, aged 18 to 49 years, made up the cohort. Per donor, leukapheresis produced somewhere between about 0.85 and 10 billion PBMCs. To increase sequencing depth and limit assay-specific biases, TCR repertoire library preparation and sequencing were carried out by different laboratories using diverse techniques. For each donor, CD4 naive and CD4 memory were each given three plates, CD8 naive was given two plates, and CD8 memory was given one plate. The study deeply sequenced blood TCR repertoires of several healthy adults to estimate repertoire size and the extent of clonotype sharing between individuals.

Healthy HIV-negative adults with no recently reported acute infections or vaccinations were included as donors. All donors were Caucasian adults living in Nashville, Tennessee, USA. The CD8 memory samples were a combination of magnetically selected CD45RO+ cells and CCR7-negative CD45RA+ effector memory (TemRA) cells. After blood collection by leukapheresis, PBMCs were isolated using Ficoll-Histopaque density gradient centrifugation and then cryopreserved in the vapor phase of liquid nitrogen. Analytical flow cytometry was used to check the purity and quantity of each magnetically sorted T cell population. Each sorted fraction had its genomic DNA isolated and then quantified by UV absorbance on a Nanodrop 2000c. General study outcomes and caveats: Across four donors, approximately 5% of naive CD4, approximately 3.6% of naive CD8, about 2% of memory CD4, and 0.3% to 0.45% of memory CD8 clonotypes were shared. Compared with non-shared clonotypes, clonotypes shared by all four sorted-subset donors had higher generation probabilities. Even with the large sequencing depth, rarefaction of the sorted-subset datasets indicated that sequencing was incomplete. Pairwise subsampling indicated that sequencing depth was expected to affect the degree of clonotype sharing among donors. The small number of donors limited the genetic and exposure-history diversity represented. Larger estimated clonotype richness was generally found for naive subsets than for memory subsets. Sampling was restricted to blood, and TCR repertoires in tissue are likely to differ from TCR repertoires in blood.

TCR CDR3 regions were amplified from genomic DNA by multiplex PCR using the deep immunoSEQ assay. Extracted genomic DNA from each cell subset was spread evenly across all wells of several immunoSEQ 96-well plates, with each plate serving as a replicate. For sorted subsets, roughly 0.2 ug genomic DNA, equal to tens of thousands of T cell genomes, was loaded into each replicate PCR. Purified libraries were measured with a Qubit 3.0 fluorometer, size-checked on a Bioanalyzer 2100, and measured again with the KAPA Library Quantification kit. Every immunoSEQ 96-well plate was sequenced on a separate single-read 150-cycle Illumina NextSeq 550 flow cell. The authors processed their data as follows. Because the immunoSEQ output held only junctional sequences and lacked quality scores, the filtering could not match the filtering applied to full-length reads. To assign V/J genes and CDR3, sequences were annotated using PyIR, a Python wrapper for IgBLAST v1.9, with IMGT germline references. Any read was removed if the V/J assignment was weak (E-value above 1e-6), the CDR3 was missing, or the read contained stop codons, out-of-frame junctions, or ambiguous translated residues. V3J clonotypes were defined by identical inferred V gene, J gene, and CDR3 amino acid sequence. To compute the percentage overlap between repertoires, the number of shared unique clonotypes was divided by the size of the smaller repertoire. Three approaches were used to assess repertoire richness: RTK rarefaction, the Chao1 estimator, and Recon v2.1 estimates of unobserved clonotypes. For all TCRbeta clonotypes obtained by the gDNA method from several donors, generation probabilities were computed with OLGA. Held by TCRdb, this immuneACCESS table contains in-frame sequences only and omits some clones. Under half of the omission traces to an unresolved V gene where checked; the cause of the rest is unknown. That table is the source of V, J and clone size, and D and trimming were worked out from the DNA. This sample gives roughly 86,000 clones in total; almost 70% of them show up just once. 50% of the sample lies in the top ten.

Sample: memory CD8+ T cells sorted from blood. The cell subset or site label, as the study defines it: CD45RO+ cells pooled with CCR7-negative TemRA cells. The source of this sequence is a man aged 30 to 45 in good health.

The base sequence is TGTGCCAGCAGCTTAATAGTTTACGGGAGGGCCCGCAAAGATACGCAGTATTTT. Translated, this is CASSLIVYGRARKDTQYF. The sequence is built from TRBV11-1 and TRBJ2-3; 8 bases in the junction line up with TRBD2. Per the germline V gene (reference sequence), SGHAT is the CDR1 and FQDESV is the CDR2. V has 2 bases trimmed and J has 5 bases trimmed; junction bases matching no gene number 15. The cysteine opens and the phenylalanine closes a CDR3 of 18 amino acids. Of the read, only the CDR3 DNA is kept; its 54 bases are in frame from base 1.